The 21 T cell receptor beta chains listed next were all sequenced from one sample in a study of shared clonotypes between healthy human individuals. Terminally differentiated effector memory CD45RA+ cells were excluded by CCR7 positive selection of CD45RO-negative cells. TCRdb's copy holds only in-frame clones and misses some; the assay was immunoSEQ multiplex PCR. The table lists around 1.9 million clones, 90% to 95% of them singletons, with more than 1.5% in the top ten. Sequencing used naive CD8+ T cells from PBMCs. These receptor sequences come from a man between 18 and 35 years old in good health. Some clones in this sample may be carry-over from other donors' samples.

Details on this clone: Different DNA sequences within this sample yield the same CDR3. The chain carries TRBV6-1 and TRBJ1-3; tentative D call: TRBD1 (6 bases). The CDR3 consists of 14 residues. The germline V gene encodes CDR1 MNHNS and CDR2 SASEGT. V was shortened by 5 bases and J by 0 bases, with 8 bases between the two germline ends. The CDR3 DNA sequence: TGTGCCAGCAGTACCAGGGGCTCTGGAAACACCATATATTTT. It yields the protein CASSTRGSGNTIYF.

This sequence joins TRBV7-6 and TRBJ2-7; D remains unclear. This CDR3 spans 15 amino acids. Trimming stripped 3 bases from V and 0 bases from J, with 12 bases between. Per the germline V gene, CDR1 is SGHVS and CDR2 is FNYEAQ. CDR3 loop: CASSLAYAPSYEQYF. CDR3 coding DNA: TGTGCCAGCAGCTTGGCGTACGCTCCCTCCTACGAGCAGTACTTC.

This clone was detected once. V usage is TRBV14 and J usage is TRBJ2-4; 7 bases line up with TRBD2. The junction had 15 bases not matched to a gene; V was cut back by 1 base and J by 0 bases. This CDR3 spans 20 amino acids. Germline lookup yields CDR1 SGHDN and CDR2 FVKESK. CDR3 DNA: TGTGCCAGCAGCCAAGTCCCACTTGGGAGCGGGGCACTAGCCAAAAACATTCAGTACTTC. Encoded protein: CASSQVPLGSGALAKNIQYF.

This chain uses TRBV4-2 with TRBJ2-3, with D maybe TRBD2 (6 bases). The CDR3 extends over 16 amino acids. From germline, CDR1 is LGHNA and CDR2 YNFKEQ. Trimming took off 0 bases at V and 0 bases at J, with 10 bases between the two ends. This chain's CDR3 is CASSQDRGTSTDTQYF. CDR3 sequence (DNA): TGTGCCAGCAGCCAAGATCGTGGGACTAGCACAGATACGCAGTATTTT.

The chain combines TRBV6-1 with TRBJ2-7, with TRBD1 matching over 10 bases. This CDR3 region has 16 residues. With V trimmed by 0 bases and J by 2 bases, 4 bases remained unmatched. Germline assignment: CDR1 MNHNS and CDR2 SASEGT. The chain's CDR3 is CASSEAGTGAAYEQYF. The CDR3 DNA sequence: TGTGCCAGCAGTGAAGCCGGGACAGGGGCCGCCTACGAGCAGTACTTC.

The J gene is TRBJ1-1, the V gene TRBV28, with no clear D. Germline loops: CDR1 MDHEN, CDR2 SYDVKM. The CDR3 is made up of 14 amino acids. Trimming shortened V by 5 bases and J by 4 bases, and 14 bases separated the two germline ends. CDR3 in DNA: TGTGCCAGCAGTGCAGACCCGGAGGGCACTGAAGCTTTCTTT. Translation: CASSADPEGTEAFF.

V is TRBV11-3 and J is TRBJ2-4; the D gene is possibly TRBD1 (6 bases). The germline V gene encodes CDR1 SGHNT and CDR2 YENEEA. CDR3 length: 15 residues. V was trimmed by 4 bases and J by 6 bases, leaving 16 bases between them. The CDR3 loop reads CASSSGTRGRNIQYF. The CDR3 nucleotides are TGTGCCAGCAGCTCCGGGACAAGGGGAAGAAACATTCAGTACTTC.

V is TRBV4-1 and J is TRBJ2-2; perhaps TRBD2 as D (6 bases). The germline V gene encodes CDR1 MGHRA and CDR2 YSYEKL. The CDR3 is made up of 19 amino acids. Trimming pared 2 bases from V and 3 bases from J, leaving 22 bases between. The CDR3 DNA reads TGCGCCAGCAGCCAAACCCCCCCTCTACGGGAGTCGGACACCGGGGAGCTGTTTTTT. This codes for CASSQTPPLRESDTGELFF.

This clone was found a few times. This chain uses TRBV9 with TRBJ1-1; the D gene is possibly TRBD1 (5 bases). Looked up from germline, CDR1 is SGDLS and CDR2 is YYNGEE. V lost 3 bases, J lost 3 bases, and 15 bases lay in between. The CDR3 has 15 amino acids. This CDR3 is CASSGGRSWDTEAFF. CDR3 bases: TGTGCCAGCAGCGGGGGACGGAGTTGGGACACTGAAGCTTTCTTT.

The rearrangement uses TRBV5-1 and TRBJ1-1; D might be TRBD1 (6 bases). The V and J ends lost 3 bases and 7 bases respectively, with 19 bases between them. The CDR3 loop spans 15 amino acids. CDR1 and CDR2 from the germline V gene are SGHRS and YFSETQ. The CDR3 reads CASSWTAGAEHEAFF. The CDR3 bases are TGCGCCAGCAGCTGGACCGCAGGGGCCGAGCATGAAGCTTTCTTT.

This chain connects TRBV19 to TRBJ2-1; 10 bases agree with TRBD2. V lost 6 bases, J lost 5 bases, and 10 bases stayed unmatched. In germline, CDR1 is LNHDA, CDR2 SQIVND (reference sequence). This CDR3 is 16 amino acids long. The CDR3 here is CASRPLAGERHNEQFF. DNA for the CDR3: TGTGCCAGTAGGCCGCTAGCGGGAGAACGGCACAATGAGCAGTTCTTC.

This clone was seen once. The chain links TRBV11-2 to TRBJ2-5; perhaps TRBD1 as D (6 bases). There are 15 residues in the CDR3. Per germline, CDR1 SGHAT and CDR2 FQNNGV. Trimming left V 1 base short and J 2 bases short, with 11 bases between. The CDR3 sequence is CASSLVRGTQETQYF. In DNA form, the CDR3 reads TGTGCCAGCAGCTTAGTCAGGGGCACTCAAGAGACCCAGTACTTC.

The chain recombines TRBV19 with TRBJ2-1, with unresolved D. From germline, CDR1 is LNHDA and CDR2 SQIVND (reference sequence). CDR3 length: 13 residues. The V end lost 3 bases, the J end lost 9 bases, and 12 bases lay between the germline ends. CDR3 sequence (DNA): TGTGCCAGTAGTATTATTGGGCTCGGTGAGCAGTTCTTC. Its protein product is CASSIIGLGEQFF.

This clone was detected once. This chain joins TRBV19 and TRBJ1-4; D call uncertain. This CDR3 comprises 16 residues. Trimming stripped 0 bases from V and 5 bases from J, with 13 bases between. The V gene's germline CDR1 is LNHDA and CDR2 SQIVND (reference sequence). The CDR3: CASSIDGTGRNEKLFF. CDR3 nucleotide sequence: TGTGCCAGTAGTATAGATGGAACGGGCCGAAATGAAAAACTGTTTTTT.

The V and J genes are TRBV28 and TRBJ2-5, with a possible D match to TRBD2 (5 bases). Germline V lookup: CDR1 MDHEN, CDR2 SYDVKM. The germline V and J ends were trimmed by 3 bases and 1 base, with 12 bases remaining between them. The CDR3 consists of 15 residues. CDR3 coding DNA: TGTGCCAGCAGTTTTTGGGAGACGGCCCAAGAGACCCAGTACTTC. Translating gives CASSFWETAQETQYF. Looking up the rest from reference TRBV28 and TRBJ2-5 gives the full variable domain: DVKVTQSSRYLVKRTGEKVFLECVQDMDHENMFWYRQDPGLGLRLIYFSYDVKMKEKGDIPEGYSVSREKKERFSLILESASTNQTSMYLCASSFWETAQETQYFGPGTRLLVL.

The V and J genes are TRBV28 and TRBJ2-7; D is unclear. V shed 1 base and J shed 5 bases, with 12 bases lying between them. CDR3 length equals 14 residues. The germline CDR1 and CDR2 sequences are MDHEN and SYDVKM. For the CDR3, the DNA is TGTGCCAGCAGTTTATCGGGCCACAGAAACGAGCAGTACTTC. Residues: CASSLSGHRNEQYF.

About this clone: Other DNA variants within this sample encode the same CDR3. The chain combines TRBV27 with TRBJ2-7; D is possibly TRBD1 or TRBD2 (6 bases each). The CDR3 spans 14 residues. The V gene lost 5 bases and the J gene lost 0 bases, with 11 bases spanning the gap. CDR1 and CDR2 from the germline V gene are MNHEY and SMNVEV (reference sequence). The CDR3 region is CASSVRGDSYEQYF. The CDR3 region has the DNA TGTGCCAGCAGTGTAAGGGGGGACTCCTACGAGCAGTACTTC.

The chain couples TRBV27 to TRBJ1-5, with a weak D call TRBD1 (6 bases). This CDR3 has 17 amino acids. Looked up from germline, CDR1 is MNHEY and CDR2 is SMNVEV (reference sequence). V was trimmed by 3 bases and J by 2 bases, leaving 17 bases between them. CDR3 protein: CASSFTGFRRGNQPQHF. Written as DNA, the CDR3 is TGTGCCAGCAGTTTCACAGGGTTCCGTCGTGGCAATCAGCCCCAGCATTTT.

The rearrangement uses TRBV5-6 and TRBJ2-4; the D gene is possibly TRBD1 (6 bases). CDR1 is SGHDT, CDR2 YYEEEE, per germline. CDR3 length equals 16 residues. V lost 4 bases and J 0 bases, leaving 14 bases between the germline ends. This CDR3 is CASSTRDNLAKNIQYF. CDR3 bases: TGTGCCAGCAGCACACGGGACAACCTAGCCAAAAACATTCAGTACTTC.

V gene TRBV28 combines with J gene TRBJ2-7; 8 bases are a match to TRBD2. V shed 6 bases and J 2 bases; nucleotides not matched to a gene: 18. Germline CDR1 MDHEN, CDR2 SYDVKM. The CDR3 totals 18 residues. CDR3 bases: TGTGCCAGCAGCCAATCCGGGGGGGTAGATCGGGCGGCCTACGAGCAGTACTTC. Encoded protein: CASSQSGGVDRAAYEQYF.

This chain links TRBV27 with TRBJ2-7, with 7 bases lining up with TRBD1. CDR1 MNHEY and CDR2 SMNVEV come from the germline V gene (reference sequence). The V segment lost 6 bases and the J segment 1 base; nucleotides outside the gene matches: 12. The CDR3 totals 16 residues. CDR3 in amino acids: CASSFSTGVRSYEQYF. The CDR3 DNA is TGTGCCAGCAGCTTCTCTACAGGGGTTAGGTCCTACGAGCAGTACTTC.